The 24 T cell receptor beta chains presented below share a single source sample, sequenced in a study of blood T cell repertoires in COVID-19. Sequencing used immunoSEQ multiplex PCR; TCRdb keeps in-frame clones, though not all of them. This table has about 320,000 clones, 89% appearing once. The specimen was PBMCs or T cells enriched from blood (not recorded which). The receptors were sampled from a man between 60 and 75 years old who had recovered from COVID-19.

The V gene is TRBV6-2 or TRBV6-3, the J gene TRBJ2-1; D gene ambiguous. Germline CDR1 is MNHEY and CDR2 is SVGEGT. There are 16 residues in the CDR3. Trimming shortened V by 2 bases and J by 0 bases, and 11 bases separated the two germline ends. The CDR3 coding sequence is TGTGCCAGCAGTTACCCGGGTGAAAACTCCTACAATGAGCAGTTCTTC. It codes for CASSYPGENSYNEQFF.

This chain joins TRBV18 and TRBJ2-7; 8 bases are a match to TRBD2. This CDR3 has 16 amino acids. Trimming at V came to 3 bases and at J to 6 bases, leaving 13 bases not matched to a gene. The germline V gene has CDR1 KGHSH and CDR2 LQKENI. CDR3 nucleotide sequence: TGTGCCAGCTCACCGCTGAGCGGGAGTAGGTCTCGCGAGCAGTACTTC. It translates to CASSPLSGSRSREQYF.

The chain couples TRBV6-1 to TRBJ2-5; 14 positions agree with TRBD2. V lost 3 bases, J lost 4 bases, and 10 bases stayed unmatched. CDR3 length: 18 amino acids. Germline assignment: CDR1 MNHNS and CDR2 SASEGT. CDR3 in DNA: TGTGCCAGCAGTGAGACCCCGGGACTAGCGGGAGCAGGAGAGACCCAGTACTTC. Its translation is CASSETPGLAGAGETQYF.

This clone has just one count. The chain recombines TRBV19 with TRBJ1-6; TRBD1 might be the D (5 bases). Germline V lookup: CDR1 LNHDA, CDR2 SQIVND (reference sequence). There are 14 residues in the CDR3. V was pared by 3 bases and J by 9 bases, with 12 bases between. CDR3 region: CASSMAGNGSPLHF. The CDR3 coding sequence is TGTGCCAGTAGTATGGCAGGGAATGGTTCACCCCTCCACTTT.

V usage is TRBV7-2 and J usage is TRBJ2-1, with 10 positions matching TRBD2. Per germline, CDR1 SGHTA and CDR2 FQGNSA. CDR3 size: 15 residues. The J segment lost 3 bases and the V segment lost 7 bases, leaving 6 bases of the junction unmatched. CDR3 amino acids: CASTSSSGSYNEQFF. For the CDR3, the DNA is TGTGCCAGCACATCCTCTAGCGGGAGCTACAATGAGCAGTTCTTC.

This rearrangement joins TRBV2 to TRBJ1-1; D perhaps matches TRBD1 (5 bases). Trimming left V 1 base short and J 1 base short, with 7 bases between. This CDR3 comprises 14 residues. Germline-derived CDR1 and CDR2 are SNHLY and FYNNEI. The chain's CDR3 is CASSEGRGNTEAFF. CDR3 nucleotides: TGTGCCAGCAGTGAAGGGAGGGGGAACACTGAAGCTTTCTTT.

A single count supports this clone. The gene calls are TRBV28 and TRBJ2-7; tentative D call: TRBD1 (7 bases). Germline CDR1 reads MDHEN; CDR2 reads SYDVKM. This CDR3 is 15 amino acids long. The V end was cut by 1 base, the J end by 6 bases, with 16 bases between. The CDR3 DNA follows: TGTGCCAGCAGTTTATTGGGGGCAGGGGGGCGCGAGCAGTACTTC. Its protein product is CASSLLGAGGREQYF.

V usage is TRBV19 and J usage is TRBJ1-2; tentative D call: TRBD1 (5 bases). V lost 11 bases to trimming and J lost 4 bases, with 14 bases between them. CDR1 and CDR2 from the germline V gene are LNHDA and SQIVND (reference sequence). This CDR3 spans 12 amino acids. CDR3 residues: CASSPGGYGYTF. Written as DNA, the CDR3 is TGTGCCTCCAGCCCGGGGGGCTATGGCTACACCTTC. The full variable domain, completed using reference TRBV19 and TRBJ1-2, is DGGITQSPKYLFRKEGQNVTLSCEQNLNHDAMYWYRQDPGQGLRLIYYSQIVNDFQKGDIAEGYSVSREKKESFPLTVTSAQKNPTAFYLCASSPGGYGYTFGSGTRLTVV.

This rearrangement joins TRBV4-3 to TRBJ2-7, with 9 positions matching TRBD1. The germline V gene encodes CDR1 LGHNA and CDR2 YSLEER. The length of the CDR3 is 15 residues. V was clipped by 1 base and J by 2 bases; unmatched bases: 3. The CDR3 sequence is CASSQGGQGTYEQYF. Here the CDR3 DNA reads TGCGCCAGCAGCCAAGGGGGACAGGGAACCTACGAGCAGTACTTC.

CDR3 in amino acids: CASSQGVGEKLFF. CDR3 in DNA: TGTGCCAGCAGCCAGGGGGTTGGTGAAAAACTGTTTTTT. This chain joins TRBV7-3 and TRBJ1-4, with 7 bases fitting TRBD1. Per the germline V gene, CDR1 is SGHTA and CDR2 is FQGTGA. Losses at the gene ends were 5 bases for V and 7 bases for J; bases not matched to a gene: 4. This CDR3 has 13 amino acids.

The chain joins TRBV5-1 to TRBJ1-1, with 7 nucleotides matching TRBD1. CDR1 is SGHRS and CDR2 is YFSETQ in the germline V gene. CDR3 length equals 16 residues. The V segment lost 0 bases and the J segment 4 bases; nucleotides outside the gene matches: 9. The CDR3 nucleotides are TGCGCCAGCAGCTTGGACCCACAGGGGTTGGGCACTGAAGCTTTCTTT. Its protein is CASSLDPQGLGTEAFF.

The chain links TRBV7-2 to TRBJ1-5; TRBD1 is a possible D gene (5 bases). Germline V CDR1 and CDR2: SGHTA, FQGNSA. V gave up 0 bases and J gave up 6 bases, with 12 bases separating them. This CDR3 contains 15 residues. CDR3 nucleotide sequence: TGTGCCAGCAGCTTAGCCGCAGGGAACGGTCAGCCCCAGCATTTT. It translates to CASSLAAGNGQPQHF. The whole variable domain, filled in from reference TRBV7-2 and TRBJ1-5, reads GAGVSQSPSNKVTEKGKDVELRCDPISGHTALYWYRQSLGQGLEFLIYFQGNSAPDKSGLPSDRFSAERTGGSVSTLTIQRTQQEDSAVYLCASSLAAGNGQPQHFGDGTRLSIL.

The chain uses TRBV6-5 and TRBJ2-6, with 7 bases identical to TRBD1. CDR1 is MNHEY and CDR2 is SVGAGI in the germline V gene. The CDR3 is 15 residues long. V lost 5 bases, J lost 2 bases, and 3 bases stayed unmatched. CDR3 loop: CASSQTGAGANVLTF. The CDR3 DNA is TGTGCCAGCAGTCAAACAGGGGCTGGGGCCAACGTCCTGACTTTC.

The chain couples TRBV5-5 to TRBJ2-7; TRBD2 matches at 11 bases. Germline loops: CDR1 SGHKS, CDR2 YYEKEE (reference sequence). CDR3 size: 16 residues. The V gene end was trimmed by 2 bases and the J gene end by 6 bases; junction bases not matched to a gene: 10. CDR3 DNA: TGTGCCAGCAGCTTACAACTAGCGGGAGTAACAGGCGAGCAGTACTTC. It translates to CASSLQLAGVTGEQYF.

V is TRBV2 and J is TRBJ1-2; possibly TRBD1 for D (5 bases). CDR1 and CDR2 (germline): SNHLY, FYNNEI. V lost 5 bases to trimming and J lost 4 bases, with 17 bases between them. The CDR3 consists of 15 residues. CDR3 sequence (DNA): TGTGCCAGCAGTCCGGACCGCGGGGCGGCCTATGGCTACACCTTC. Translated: CASSPDRGAAYGYTF.

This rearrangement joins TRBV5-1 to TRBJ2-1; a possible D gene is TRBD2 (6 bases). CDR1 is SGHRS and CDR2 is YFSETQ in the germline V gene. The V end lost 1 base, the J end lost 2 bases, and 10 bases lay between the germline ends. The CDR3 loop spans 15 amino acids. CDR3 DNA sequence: TGCGCCAGCAGCTTGTATCCGGGGGCCTACAATGAGCAGTTCTTC. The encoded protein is CASSLYPGAYNEQFF. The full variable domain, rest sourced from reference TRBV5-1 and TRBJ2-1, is KAGVTQTPRYLIKTRGQQVTLSCSPISGHRSVSWYQQTPGQGLQFLFEYFSETQRNKGNFPGRFSGRQFSNSRSEMNVSTLELGDSALYLCASSLYPGAYNEQFFGPGTRLTVL.

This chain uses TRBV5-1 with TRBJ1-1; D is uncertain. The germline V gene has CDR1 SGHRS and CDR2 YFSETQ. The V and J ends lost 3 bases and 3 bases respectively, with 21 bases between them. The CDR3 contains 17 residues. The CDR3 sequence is CASSSASGSYVDTEAFF. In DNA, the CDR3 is TGCGCCAGCAGCTCCGCGAGCGGCTCTTATGTGGACACTGAAGCTTTCTTT.

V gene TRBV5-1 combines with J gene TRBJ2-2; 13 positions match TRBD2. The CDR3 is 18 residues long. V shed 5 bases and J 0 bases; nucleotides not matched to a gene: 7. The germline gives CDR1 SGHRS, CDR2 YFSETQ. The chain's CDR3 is CASRERTSGGPNTGELFF. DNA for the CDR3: TGCGCCAGCAGGGAAAGGACTAGCGGGGGTCCGAACACCGGGGAGCTGTTTTTT.

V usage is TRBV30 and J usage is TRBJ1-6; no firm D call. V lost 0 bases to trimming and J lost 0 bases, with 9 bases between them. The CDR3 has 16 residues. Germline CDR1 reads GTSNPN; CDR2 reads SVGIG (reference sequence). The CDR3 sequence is CAWSVIGDSYNSPLHF. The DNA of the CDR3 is TGTGCCTGGAGTGTAATAGGAGACTCCTATAATTCACCCCTCCACTTT.

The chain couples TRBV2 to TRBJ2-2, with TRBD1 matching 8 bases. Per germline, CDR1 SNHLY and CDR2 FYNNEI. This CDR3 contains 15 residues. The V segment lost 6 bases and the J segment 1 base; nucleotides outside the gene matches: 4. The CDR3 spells CASRGTGRNTGELFF. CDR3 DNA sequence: TGTGCCAGCAGGGGGACAGGCCGGAACACCGGGGAGCTGTTTTTT. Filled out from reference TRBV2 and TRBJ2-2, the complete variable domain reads EPEVTQTPSHQVTQMGQEVILRCVPISNHLYFYWYRQILGQKVEFLVSFYNNEISEKSEIFDDQFSVERPDGSNFTLKIRSTKLEDSAMYFCASRGTGRNTGELFFGEGSRLTVL.

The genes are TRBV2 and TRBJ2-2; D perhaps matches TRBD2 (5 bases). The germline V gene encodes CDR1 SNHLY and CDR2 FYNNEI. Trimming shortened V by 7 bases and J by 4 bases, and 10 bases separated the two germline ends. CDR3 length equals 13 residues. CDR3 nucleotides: TGTGCCAGCATTTTTGAGGGCACCGGGGAGCTGTTTTTT. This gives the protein CASIFEGTGELFF.

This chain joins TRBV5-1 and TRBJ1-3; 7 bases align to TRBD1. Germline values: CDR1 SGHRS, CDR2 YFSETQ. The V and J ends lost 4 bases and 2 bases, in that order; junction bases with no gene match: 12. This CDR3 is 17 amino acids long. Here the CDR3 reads CASSPGPGGFAGNTIYF. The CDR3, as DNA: TGCGCCAGCAGCCCTGGCCCAGGGGGATTCGCTGGAAACACCATATATTTT.

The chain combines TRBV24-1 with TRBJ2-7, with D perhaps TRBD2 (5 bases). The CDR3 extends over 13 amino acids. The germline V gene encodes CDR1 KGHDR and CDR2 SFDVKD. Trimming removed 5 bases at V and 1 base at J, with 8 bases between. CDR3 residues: CATSVTGSYEQYF. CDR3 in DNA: TGTGCCACCAGTGTTACGGGATCCTACGAGCAGTACTTC.

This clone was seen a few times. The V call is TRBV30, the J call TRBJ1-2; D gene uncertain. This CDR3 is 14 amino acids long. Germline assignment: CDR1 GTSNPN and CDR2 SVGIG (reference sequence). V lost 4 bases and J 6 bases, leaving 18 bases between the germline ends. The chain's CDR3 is CAWTPRPWENGYTF. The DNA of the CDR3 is TGTGCCTGGACCCCACGTCCGTGGGAGAATGGCTACACCTTC.